Each of the 9 T cell receptor beta chains below was sequenced from the same sample in a study of blood T cells in healthy people across ages. It was with a sample-barcoded 5' primer and a J-beta primer mix that a second PCR of about 7 to 12 cycles was run. One entry per CDR3 protein results from TCRdb running MiXCR on the 5' RACE reads. Of hundreds of thousands of distinct CDR3 sequences in the sample, around 48% were seen once. Sequences were obtained from blood. All receptors come from a man aged 25 to 40 in good health.

The chain combines TRBV29-1 with TRBJ1-2, with 11 bases lining up with TRBD1. V was pared by 7 bases and J by 3 bases, with 10 bases of the junction left unmatched. The V gene's germline CDR1 is SQVTM and CDR2 ANQGSEA. This CDR3 spans 15 amino acids. The CDR3 DNA reads as TGCAGCGCCGCCGGGACAGGGGGAACCTACTATGGCTACACCTTC. Its translation: CSAAGTGGTYYGYTF.

This clonotype appeared a few times. The CDR3 protein is CASSYRQAGNTEAFF. The CDR3 bases are TGTGCCAGCAGCTACCGACAGGCCGGGAACACTGAAGCTTTCTTT. V is TRBV7-2 and J is TRBJ1-1; D is possibly TRBD1 (6 bases). This CDR3 contains 15 residues. From germline, CDR1 is SGHTA and CDR2 FQGNSA. V shed 4 bases and J shed 1 base, with 13 bases lying between them.

The V gene is TRBV5-1, the J gene TRBJ2-1; D is undetermined. V gave up 0 bases and J gave up 4 bases, with 8 bases separating them. CDR1 is SGHRS, CDR2 YFSETQ, per germline. There are 14 residues in the CDR3. The CDR3 is CASSLEPPYNEQFF. Written as DNA, the CDR3 is TGCGCCAGCAGCTTGGAACCACCATACAATGAGCAGTTCTTC.

This clonotype appeared a few times. The CDR3 loop is CASSQDRGARSPLHF. CDR3 DNA sequence: TGCGCCAGCAGCCAAGATCGGGGGGCGCGGTCACCCCTCCACTTT. This chain links TRBV4-3 with TRBJ1-6, with D perhaps matching TRBD1 (6 bases). The germline CDR1 and CDR2 sequences are LGHNA and YSLEER. The CDR3 covers 15 residues. V was pared by 0 bases and J by 10 bases, with 13 bases between.

This clonotype showed up just a few times. The rearrangement links TRBV6-2 or TRBV6-3 to TRBJ2-3; TRBD2 matches 8 bases. The CDR3 has 19 amino acids. CDR1 and CDR2 from the germline V gene are MNHEY and SVGEGT. With 6 bases clipped from V and 1 base from J, the junction kept 18 bases outside the gene matches. CDR3 sequence reads: CASSLWGILAGQGTDTQYF. CDR3 in DNA: TGTGCCAGCAGCCTATGGGGGATATTAGCGGGGCAGGGCACAGATACGCAGTATTTT.

A remark on this clonotype: A junction end diverges from the germline sequence, so it may reflect a read error. The gene calls are TRBV4-1 and TRBJ1-1, with 12 bases fitting TRBD1. The CDR3 covers 16 residues. Germline V gene sequence: CDR1 MGHRA, CDR2 YSYEKL. The CDR3 sequence is CAGSRLGTGGDTEAFF. CDR3 sequence (DNA): TGCGCCGGCAGCAGATTAGGGACAGGGGGCGACACTGAAGCTTTCTTT.

The chain has TRBV3-1 and TRBJ2-1, with 8 nucleotides matching TRBD1. The CDR3 contains 17 residues. Germline CDR1 and CDR2: LGHDT and YNNKEL (reference sequence). Trimming cost V 0 bases and J 5 bases; bases outside gene matches: 9. The CDR3, as DNA: TGTGCCAGCAGCCAAGAGACGGCTTTGGACAGGGACAATGAGCAGTTCTTC. This encodes CASSQETALDRDNEQFF.

This clonotype was seen only a few times. The CDR3 nucleotides read TGCAGCGTTGAATATCCCAACGGAGAAGAGACCCAGTACTTC. Translating gives CSVEYPNGEETQYF. The V gene is TRBV29-1, the J gene TRBJ2-5, with D hard to call. Germline assignment: CDR1 SQVTM and CDR2 ANQGSEA. The length of the CDR3 is 14 residues. The germline V and J ends were trimmed by 2 bases and 3 bases, with 13 bases remaining between them.

This clonotype is a singleton in its sample. The chain is built from TRBV6-1 and TRBJ2-5; perhaps TRBD1 as D (6 bases). Deletions cut 7 bases from V and 0 bases from J, with 9 bases between. Looked up from germline, CDR1 is MNHNS and CDR2 is SASEGT. The CDR3 sequence is 13 residues long. The CDR3 region has the DNA TGTGCCAGCAAGAGGGGGAACCAAGAGACCCAGTACTTC. Translated: CASKRGNQETQYF.